The 12 T cell receptor beta chains below all came from one sample that was sequenced in a study of PD-1 blockade in classical Hodgkin lymphoma. Produced via immunoSEQ multiplex PCR; TCRdb's table is partial and in-frame only. The table lists roughly 90,000 clones, roughly 79% of them singletons. In every patient, relapse followed autologous stem cell transplantation, while exposure to brentuximab vedotin differed. The sequences come from peripheral blood mononuclear cells (PBMCs), collected before the second cycle of nivolumab. Source of these receptors: a human donor with classical Hodgkin lymphoma.

The rearrangement uses TRBV6-1 and TRBJ1-2; D remains ambiguous. The V and J ends lost 0 bases and 2 bases respectively, with 10 bases between them. This CDR3 region has 15 residues. Germline loops: CDR1 MNHNS, CDR2 SASEGT. CDR3 sequence (DNA): TGTGCCAGCAGTGAAGCGCTTGGGAAAAACTATGGCTACACCTTC. The encoded protein is CASSEALGKNYGYTF.

V and J are TRBV19 and TRBJ2-3; a possible D gene is TRBD1 (6 bases). V was pared by 3 bases and J by 2 bases, with 12 bases between. The germline CDR1 and CDR2 sequences are LNHDA and SQIVND (reference sequence). CDR3 size: 15 residues. CDR3 bases: TGTGCCAGTAGTATTGGGGGCTACAACACAGATACGCAGTATTTT. Translating gives CASSIGGYNTDTQYF.

This chain connects TRBV2 to TRBJ1-1, with 7 nucleotides matching TRBD1. V lost 7 bases, J lost 1 base, and 9 bases stayed unmatched. CDR1 is SNHLY, CDR2 FYNNEI, per germline. The CDR3 has 15 amino acids. CDR3 sequence reads: CASKGTAAPNTEAFF. CDR3 in DNA: TGTGCCAGCAAAGGGACAGCTGCCCCGAACACTGAAGCTTTCTTT. The complete variable domain, with remaining parts taken from reference TRBV2 and TRBJ1-1, reads EPEVTQTPSHQVTQMGQEVILRCVPISNHLYFYWYRQILGQKVEFLVSFYNNEISEKSEIFDDQFSVERPDGSNFTLKIRSTKLEDSAMYFCASKGTAAPNTEAFFGQGTRLTVV.

The rearrangement links TRBV28 to TRBJ1-1; TRBD1 might be the D (5 bases). Germline V gene lookup returns CDR1 MDHEN and CDR2 SYDVKM. The V end was cut by 5 bases, the J end by 7 bases, with 17 bases between. The CDR3 is made up of 14 amino acids. CDR3 bases: TGTGCCAGCAGTGCCCTCGGGAGACAGATTGAAGCTTTCTTT. Protein: CASSALGRQIEAFF.

This sequence joins TRBV11-2 and TRBJ2-7; TRBD2 matches at 11 bases. The CDR3 has 16 amino acids. The V gene's germline CDR1 is SGHAT and CDR2 FQNNGV. Losses at the gene ends were 1 base for V and 5 bases for J; bases not matched to a gene: 7. The CDR3 nucleotides are TGTGCCAGCAGCTTAGGGGGTAGCGGGAGGGCCGACGAGCAGTACTTC. This codes for CASSLGGSGRADEQYF.

This chain joins TRBV28 and TRBJ1-1; D perhaps matches TRBD1 (5 bases). V lost 6 bases and J lost 8, with 16 bases in between. CDR1 and CDR2 from the germline V gene are MDHEN and SYDVKM. CDR3 size: 13 residues. The CDR3 here is CASSPGAHREAFF. In nucleotides, the CDR3 is TGTGCCAGCAGCCCTGGGGCGCACAGAGAAGCTTTCTTT.

The chain couples TRBV25-1 to TRBJ1-2; TRBD1 agrees at 9 bases. V trimming: 9 bases; J trimming: 5 bases; junction bases outside the gene matches: 4. Germline CDR1 MGHDK, CDR2 SYGVNS. This CDR3 spans 12 amino acids. The CDR3, as DNA: TGTGCCAGTACAGGGGGCGTATATGGCTACACCTTC. Translating it yields CASTGGVYGYTF.

The CDR3 nucleotides are TGTGCCTGGAGGCGCTACACAGATACGCAGTATTTT. Residues: CAWRRYTDTQYF. The gene calls are TRBV30 and TRBJ2-3; D not resolved. CDR3 length equals 12 residues. Germline V CDR1 and CDR2: GTSNPN, SVGIG (reference sequence). V was shortened by 3 bases and J by 2 bases, with 6 bases between the two germline ends.

The chain has TRBV4-1 and TRBJ2-7; tentative D call: TRBD2 (5 bases). CDR3 length: 15 amino acids. CDR1 and CDR2 from the germline V gene are MGHRA and YSYEKL. Trimming removed 3 bases at V and 3 bases at J, with 15 bases between. The CDR3 protein is CASSHETAGSYEQYF. The CDR3, as DNA: TGCGCCAGCAGCCACGAGACTGCGGGTAGCTACGAGCAGTACTTC.

The gene calls are TRBV28 and TRBJ1-1; 7 bases are a match to TRBD1. Per germline, CDR1 MDHEN and CDR2 SYDVKM. Trimming removed 2 bases from V and 4 bases from J; junction bases left unmatched: 16. The CDR3 spans 18 residues. CDR3 sequence (DNA): TGTGCCAGCAGTTTAGTTACAGGGGCCCTCGCGTTGAGCACTGAAGCTTTCTTT. This encodes CASSLVTGALALSTEAFF. The full variable domain, in which reference TRBV28 and TRBJ1-1 provide the parts outside the CDR3, is DVKVTQSSRYLVKRTGEKVFLECVQDMDHENMFWYRQDPGLGLRLIYFSYDVKMKEKGDIPEGYSVSREKKERFSLILESASTNQTSMYLCASSLVTGALALSTEAFFGQGTRLTVV.

This clone was picked up a small number of times. The rearrangement links TRBV5-1 to TRBJ2-7; 10 nucleotides line up with TRBD2. Germline V CDR1 and CDR2: SGHRS, YFSETQ. The CDR3 has 16 residues. The V segment lost 4 bases and the J segment 0 bases; nucleotides outside the gene matches: 7. DNA for the CDR3: TGCGCCAGCAGCCCCCAAGCGGGAGGGACCTCCTACGAGCAGTACTTC. This gives the protein CASSPQAGGTSYEQYF.

This chain links TRBV10-2 with TRBJ2-1, with D unclear. Per germline, CDR1 WSHSY and CDR2 SAAADI. The V end lost 4 bases, the J end lost 0 bases, and 10 bases lay between the germline ends. The CDR3 has 15 amino acids. DNA of the CDR3: TGCGCCAGCAGTGCCGGGTTAAGCTCCTACAATGAGCAGTTCTTC. Translated: CASSAGLSSYNEQFF.